This entry lists 14 T cell receptor beta chains sequenced from one sample in a study of OX40 agonist ivuxolimab in advanced cancers. Only in-frame clones appear in the TCRdb table, and some are missing; sequencing was by immunoSEQ multiplex PCR. The table lists around 62,000 clones, around nine tenths of them singletons. The sample in question was CD4+ or CD8+ T cells sorted from blood, obtained in a trial of the OX40 agonist ivuxolimab. The origin of the receptors is an adult with an advanced solid tumor such as melanoma, head and neck, liver or kidney cancer.

This chain connects TRBV6-5 to TRBJ1-1; D gene unclear. Trimming cost V 11 bases and J 4 bases, with 14 bases left between them. Germline V gene sequence: CDR1 MNHEY, CDR2 SVGAGI. The CDR3 has 12 residues. Here the CDR3 reads CAARRMGTEAFF. CDR3 DNA sequence: TGTGCCGCGAGGCGGATGGGCACTGAAGCTTTCTTT.

The genes are TRBV5-6 and TRBJ1-1; no clear D. The CDR3 spans 13 residues. Germline V lookup: CDR1 SGHDT, CDR2 YYEEEE. Trimming took 0 bases from V and 1 from J, leaving 4 bases between them. DNA for the CDR3: TGTGCCAGCAGCTTGGAGAAGAACACTGAAGCTTTCTTT. Protein: CASSLEKNTEAFF.

The J gene is TRBJ1-1, the V gene TRBV13, with a tentative D call TRBD1 (5 bases). The CDR3 loop spans 17 amino acids. V lost 3 bases, J lost 1 base, and 18 bases lay in between. Germline loops: CDR1 PRHDT, CDR2 FYEKMQ (reference sequence). CDR3 sequence: CASSFGAGNRGNTEAFF. The CDR3 nucleotides read TGTGCCAGCAGCTTTGGGGCAGGGAATAGGGGGAACACTGAAGCTTTCTTT.

This chain uses TRBV6-5 with TRBJ2-7; D is ambiguous. Per germline, CDR1 MNHEY and CDR2 SVGAGI. Trimming took off 0 bases at V and 1 base at J, with 7 bases between the two ends. The CDR3 has 14 residues. The CDR3 loop is CASSYSRQSYEQYF. DNA of the CDR3: TGTGCCAGCAGTTACTCGAGGCAGTCCTACGAGCAGTACTTC.

This sequence joins TRBV6-5 and TRBJ1-1; the match to TRBD1 covers 9 bases. The CDR3 is 12 residues long. The germline CDR1 and CDR2 sequences are MNHEY and SVGAGI. The V segment lost 6 bases and the J segment 8 bases; nucleotides outside the gene matches: 4. CDR3 nucleotides: TGTGCCAGCAGCCGGACAGGGGCCGAAGCTTTCTTT. Its translation is CASSRTGAEAFF.

This sequence joins TRBV6-5 and TRBJ1-1; tentatively, D is TRBD1 (5 bases). This CDR3 has 15 residues. Germline CDR1 reads MNHEY; CDR2 reads SVGAGI. Trimming removed 0 bases from V and 0 bases from J, with 8 bases in between. The CDR3 is CASSYSRQMNTEAFF. The CDR3 DNA reads TGTGCCAGCAGTTACTCACGACAGATGAACACTGAAGCTTTCTTT.

This clone appeared a single time. The chain carries TRBV20-1 and TRBJ2-5; D is possibly TRBD1 or TRBD2 (5 bases each). V lost 6 bases, J lost 11 bases, and 16 bases lay in between. From germline, CDR1 is DFQATT and CDR2 SNEGSKA (reference sequence). The CDR3 contains 11 residues. The CDR3 coding sequence is TGCAGTGCCGGGGCTTTGGGGGAGCAGTACTTC. This gives the protein CSAGALGEQYF.

V gene TRBV6-5 combines with J gene TRBJ2-3; D possibly corresponds to TRBD2 (6 bases). This CDR3 has 15 residues. V was shortened by 2 bases and J by 0 bases, with 9 bases between the two germline ends. CDR1 and CDR2 (germline): MNHEY, SVGAGI. CDR3 region: CASSYGGDSTDTQYF. In DNA form, the CDR3 reads TGTGCCAGCAGTTACGGCGGGGATAGCACAGATACGCAGTATTTT.

The chain couples TRBV9 to TRBJ2-1; D remains ambiguous. V was trimmed by 4 bases and J by 11 bases, leaving 19 bases between them. The CDR3 contains 14 residues. CDR1 and CDR2 (germline): SGDLS, YYNGEE. The DNA for the CDR3 is TGTGCCAGCAGCTCGAACCCCACTGGCGAACAGCAGTTCTTC. It specifies CASSSNPTGEQQFF.

The chain has TRBV13 and TRBJ2-6; D is unclear. Per germline, CDR1 PRHDT and CDR2 FYEKMQ (reference sequence). The CDR3 consists of 17 residues. The V and J ends lost 5 bases and 0 bases respectively, with 14 bases between them. The CDR3 coding sequence is TGTGCCAGCAGCCATAGTACCCTCAGCTCTGGGGCCAACGTCCTGACTTTC. Its protein product is CASSHSTLSSGANVLTF.

The chain joins TRBV6-5 to TRBJ1-2; D may be TRBD1 (5 bases). Germline CDR1 reads MNHEY; CDR2 reads SVGAGI. This CDR3 is built from 16 residues. Trimming cost V 0 bases and J 4 bases, with 15 bases left between them. In nucleotides, the CDR3 is TGTGCCAGCAGTTACTCATCGGGGGAATGGGGCTATGGCTACACCTTC. Its protein is CASSYSSGEWGYGYTF.

This sequence joins TRBV5-6 and TRBJ2-4, with 8 bases aligning to TRBD1. V dropped 5 bases and J dropped 2; count of bases not matched to a gene: 9. CDR3 length: 16 residues. Germline lookup yields CDR1 SGHDT and CDR2 YYEEEE. In nucleotides, the CDR3 is TGTGCCAGCAGTTTCGTCGGACAGGGAACCAAAAACATTCAGTACTTC. It translates to CASSFVGQGTKNIQYF. Complete variable domain (other parts from reference TRBV5-6 and TRBJ2-4): DAGVTQSPTHLIKTRGQQVTLRCSPKSGHDTVSWYQQALGQGPQFIFQYYEEEERQRGNFPDRFSGHQFPNYSSELNVNALLLGDSALYLCASSFVGQGTKNIQYFGAGTRLSVL.

The V call is TRBV7-2, the J call TRBJ2-7; 7 bases are shared with TRBD2. Germline lookup yields CDR1 SGHTA and CDR2 FQGNSA. The CDR3 is 14 amino acids. The V gene end was trimmed by 5 bases and the J gene end by 3 bases; junction bases not matched to a gene: 7. This CDR3 reads CASSPRRGYYEQYF. The CDR3 bases are TGTGCCAGCAGCCCTCGGCGGGGGTACTACGAGCAGTACTTC. Looking up the rest from reference TRBV7-2 and TRBJ2-7 gives the full variable domain: GAGVSQSPSNKVTEKGKDVELRCDPISGHTALYWYRQSLGQGLEFLIYFQGNSAPDKSGLPSDRFSAERTGGSVSTLTIQRTQQEDSAVYLCASSPRRGYYEQYFGPGTRLTVT.

With regard to this clone: Other DNA sequences in the sample encode the same CDR3. V gene TRBV30 combines with J gene TRBJ2-7; perhaps TRBD1 as D (6 bases). Trimming removed 1 base from V and 7 bases from J, with 20 bases in between. Per the germline V gene, CDR1 is GTSNPN and CDR2 is SVGIG (reference sequence). The CDR3 totals 15 residues. In DNA, the CDR3 is TGTGCCTGGAGTGGGGGGCGAGTCAGGGCAGGTGAGCAGTACTTC. Translating it yields CAWSGGRVRAGEQYF.